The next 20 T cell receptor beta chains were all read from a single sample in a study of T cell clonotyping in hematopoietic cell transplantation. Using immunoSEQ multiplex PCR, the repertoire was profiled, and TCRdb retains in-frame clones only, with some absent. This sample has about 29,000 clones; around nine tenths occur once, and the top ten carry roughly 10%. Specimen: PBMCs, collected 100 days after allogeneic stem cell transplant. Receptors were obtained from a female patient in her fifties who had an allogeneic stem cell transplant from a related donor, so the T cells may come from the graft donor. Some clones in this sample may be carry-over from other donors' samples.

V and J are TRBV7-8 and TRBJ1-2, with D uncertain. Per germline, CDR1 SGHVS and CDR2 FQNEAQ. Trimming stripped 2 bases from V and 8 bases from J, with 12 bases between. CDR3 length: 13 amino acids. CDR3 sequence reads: CASSLSGFGGYTF. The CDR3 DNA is TGTGCCAGCAGCTTAAGCGGGTTTGGCGGCTACACCTTC. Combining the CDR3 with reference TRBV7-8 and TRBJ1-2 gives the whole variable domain GAGVSQSPRYKVAKRGQDVALRCDPISGHVSLFWYQQALGQGPEFLTYFQNEAQLDKSGLPSDRFFAERPEGSVSTLKIQRTQQEDSAVYLCASSLSGFGGYTFGSGTRLTVV.

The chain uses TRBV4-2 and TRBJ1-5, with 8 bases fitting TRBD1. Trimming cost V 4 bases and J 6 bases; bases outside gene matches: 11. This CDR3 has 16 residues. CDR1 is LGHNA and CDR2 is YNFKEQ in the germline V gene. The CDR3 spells CASSPGQGLSAQPQHF. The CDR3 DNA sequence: TGTGCCAGCAGCCCCGGACAGGGATTATCCGCTCAGCCCCAGCATTTT.

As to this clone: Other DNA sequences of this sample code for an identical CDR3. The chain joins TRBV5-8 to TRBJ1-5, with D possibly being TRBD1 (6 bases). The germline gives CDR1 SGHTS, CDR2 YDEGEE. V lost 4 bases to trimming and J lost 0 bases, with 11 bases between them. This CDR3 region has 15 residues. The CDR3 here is CASSVQGYSNQPQHF. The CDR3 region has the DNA TGTGCCAGCAGCGTACAGGGCTATAGCAATCAGCCCCAGCATTTT.

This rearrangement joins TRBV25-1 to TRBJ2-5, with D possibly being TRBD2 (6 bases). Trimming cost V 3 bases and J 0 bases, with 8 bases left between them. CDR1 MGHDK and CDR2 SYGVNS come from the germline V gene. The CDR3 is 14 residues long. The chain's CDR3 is CASSDRDYQETQYF. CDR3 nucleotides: TGTGCCAGCAGTGACCGGGACTACCAAGAGACCCAGTACTTC.

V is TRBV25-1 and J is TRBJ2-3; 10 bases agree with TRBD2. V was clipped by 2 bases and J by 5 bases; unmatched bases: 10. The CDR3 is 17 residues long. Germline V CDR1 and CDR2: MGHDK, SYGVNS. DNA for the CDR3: TGTGCCAGCAGTGAAAAAACGGAGCGGGGGGGCAAAGATACGCAGTATTTT. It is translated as CASSEKTERGGKDTQYF.

The CDR3 sequence is CASSVYSSSYNEQFF. In nucleotides, the CDR3 is TGTGCCAGCAGCGTATACAGCAGCTCCTACAATGAGCAGTTCTTC. The chain carries TRBV9 and TRBJ2-1; D remains ambiguous. This CDR3 has 15 residues. V was cut by 1 base and J by 0 bases, with 8 bases left in between. The germline gives CDR1 SGDLS, CDR2 YYNGEE.

DNA of the CDR3: TGTGCCAGCAGAGGGGCGGTGAACACCGGGGAGCTGTTTTTT. Encoded protein: CASRGAVNTGELFF. The gene calls are TRBV2 and TRBJ2-2, with D possibly being TRBD1 (5 bases). Between the trimmed V and J ends, which lost 6 bases and 1 base, there was a span of 9 bases. The CDR3 has 14 residues. Germline CDR1 is SNHLY and CDR2 is FYNNEI.

The CDR3 DNA sequence: TGTGCCACCAGCGACTCGGGGGCCTCCTACAATGAGCAGTTCTTC. Its translation is CATSDSGASYNEQFF. The chain has TRBV15 and TRBJ2-1; D might be TRBD1 or TRBD2, each matching 6 bases. The germline gives CDR1 LNHNV, CDR2 YYDKDF (reference sequence). The CDR3 covers 15 residues. The ends were cut back, 5 bases at V and 0 bases at J, with 11 bases in the middle. The complete variable domain, with remaining parts taken from reference TRBV15 and TRBJ2-1, reads DAMVIQNPRYQVTQFGKPVTLSCSQTLNHNVMYWYQQKSSQAPKLLFHYYDKDFNNEADTPDNFQSRRPNTSFCFLDIRSPGLGDTAMYLCATSDSGASYNEQFFGPGTRLTVL.

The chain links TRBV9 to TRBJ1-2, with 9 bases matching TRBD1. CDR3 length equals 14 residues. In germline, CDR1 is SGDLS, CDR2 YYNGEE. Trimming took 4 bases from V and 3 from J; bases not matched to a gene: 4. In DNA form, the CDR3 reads TGTGCCAGCAGCACAGGGGGCAGACACTATGGCTACACCTTC. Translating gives CASSTGGRHYGYTF.

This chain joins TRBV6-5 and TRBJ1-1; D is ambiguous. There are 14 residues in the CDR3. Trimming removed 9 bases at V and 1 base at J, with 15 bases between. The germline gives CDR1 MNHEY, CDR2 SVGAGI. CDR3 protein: CASMSGDPNTEAFF. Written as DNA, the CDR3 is TGTGCCAGTATGTCCGGAGACCCGAACACTGAAGCTTTCTTT.

The CDR3 loop is CASSGRGGLHTGELFF. CDR3 sequence (DNA): TGTGCCTCCAGTGGGCGGGGGGGGCTCCACACCGGGGAGCTGTTTTTT. The chain recombines TRBV6-1 with TRBJ2-2; TRBD2 matches at 9 bases. This CDR3 region has 16 residues. CDR1 and CDR2 from the germline V gene are MNHNS and SASEGT. V lost 11 bases to trimming and J lost 3 bases; unmatched junction nucleotides: 13.

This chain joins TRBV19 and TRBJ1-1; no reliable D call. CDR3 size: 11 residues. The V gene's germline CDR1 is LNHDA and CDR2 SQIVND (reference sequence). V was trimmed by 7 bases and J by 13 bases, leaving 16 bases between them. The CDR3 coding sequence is TGTGCCAGTATTGATAGGTCGTCGAGTTTCTTT. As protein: CASIDRSSSFF.

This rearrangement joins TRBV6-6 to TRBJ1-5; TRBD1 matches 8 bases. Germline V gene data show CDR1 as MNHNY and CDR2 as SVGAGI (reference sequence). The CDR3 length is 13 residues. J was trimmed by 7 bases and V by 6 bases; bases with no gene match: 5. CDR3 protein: CASSGQGRQPQHF. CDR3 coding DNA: TGTGCCAGCAGCGGACAGGGAAGACAGCCCCAGCATTTT.

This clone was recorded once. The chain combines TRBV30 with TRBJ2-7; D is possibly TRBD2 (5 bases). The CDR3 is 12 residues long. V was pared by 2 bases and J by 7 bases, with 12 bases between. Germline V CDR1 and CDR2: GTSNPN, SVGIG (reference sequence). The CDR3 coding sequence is TGTGCCTGGAGTATAGGAACGGGAGAGCAGTACTTC. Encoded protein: CAWSIGTGEQYF.

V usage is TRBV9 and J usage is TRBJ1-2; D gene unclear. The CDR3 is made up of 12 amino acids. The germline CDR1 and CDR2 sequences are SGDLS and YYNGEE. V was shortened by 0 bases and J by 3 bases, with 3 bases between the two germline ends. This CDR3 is CASSVGYYGYTF. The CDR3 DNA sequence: TGTGCCAGCAGCGTAGGATACTATGGCTACACCTTC.

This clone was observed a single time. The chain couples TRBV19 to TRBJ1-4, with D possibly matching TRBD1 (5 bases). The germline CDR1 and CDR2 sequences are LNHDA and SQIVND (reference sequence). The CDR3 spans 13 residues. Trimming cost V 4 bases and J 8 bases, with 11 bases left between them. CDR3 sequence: CASSRGLQEKLFF. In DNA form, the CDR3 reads TGTGCCAGTAGTAGGGGGTTACAGGAAAAACTGTTTTTT.

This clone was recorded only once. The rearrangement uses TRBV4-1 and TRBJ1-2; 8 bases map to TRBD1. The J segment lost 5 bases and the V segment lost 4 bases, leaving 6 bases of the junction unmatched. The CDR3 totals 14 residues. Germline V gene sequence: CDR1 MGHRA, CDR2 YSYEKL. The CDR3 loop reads CASSRADRAYGYTF. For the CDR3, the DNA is TGCGCCAGCAGCCGGGCGGACAGGGCTTATGGCTACACCTTC.

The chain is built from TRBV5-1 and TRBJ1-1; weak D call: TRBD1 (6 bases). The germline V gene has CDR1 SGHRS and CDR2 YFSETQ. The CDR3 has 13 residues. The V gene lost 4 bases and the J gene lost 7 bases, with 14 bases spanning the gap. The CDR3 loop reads CASSPQRGFEAFF. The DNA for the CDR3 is TGCGCCAGCAGCCCACAGAGGGGGTTTGAAGCTTTCTTT.

The CDR3 spells CASRSRTGSQETQYF. The CDR3 DNA is TGTGCCAGCAGGTCACGGACCGGGAGCCAAGAGACCCAGTACTTC. The V and J genes are TRBV11-2 and TRBJ2-5, with a tentative D call TRBD2 (6 bases). The CDR3 length is 15 residues. V shed 6 bases and J shed 1 base, with 15 bases lying between them. The germline V gene has CDR1 SGHAT and CDR2 FQNNGV.

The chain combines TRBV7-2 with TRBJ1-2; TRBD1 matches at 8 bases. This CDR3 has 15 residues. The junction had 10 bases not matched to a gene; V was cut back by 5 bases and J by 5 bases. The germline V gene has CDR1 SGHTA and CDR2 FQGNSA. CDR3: CASSAGGIGKYGYTF. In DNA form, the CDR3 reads TGTGCCAGCAGCGCAGGGGGCATAGGAAAATATGGCTACACCTTC.